This TCR beta chain was profiled in a study of vaccination and CD4 T cells after COVID-19. Study-wide points: Within the convalescent patients, a median about 90% of the SARS-CoV-2-reactive clones were ones that appeared only post-vaccination.

Specified treatment: roughly 10-day PBMC culture with coronavirus spike peptide pools or control peptides (ViraFEST assay). According to the study, CD4+ T cells from the unexposed donor were gathered ahead of the COVID-19 pandemic (2011-2018). Negative selection recovered the CD4+ T cells once they had spent around 10 days in culture. V lost 4 bases and J lost 3; bases outside the gene matches: 4. The CDR3 contains 16 residues. The V gene's germline CDR1 is LGHNA and CDR2 YNFKEQ. Oncomine TCR Beta short-read sequencing was applied to DNA from cultured CD4+ T cells. Someone extracted genomic DNA from cultured CD4+ T cells. TCRdb passed the PCR reads through MiXCR, listing each CDR3 protein once. The repertoire has about 12,000 distinct CDR3 sequences, 37% of them found once; the top ten carry 16%. Of note for this clonotype: Its antigen is unidentified.

The origin of this receptor is a human donor in good health. The chain employs TRBV4-2 and TRBJ2-2, with 11 bases matching TRBD2. Sequenced sample: CD4+ T cells from blood, cultured in vitro. CDR3 in DNA: TGTGCCAGCAGCCTAACTAGCGGGAGAGACACCGGGGAGCTGTTTTTT. It codes for CASSLTSGRDTGELFF.